Listed here are 24 T cell receptor beta chains from one sample, sequenced in a study of brain T cells in children with intractable seizures (dated by TCRdb to the early 2020s). The library came from the immunoSEQ multiplex PCR assay. TCRdb obtained this table from immuneACCESS and retained in-frame rearrangements with V and J assigned. These tables miss some clones; where compared with another copy, unresolved V genes account for less than half of the shortfall, and the remainder is unexplained. In all, the sample holds thousands of clones, and roughly 73% of those were seen once. The biggest ten clones account for around 8.3% of the sample. Explained via the paper, the time point label denotes: resected brain tissue, or blood drawn just prior to surgery. Surgery cases with the highest brain T cell transcript signatures were selected for TCR beta chain sequencing of brain tissue and, where available, blood.

This specimen consisted of resected brain tissue, obtained at surgery. Receptors originate from a boy in the first two years of life with tuberous sclerosis and intractable seizures.

The V call is TRBV18, the J call TRBJ1-1; D uncertain. The CDR3 contains 13 residues. The V and J ends lost 0 bases and 10 bases respectively, with 12 bases between them. Germline V gene sequence: CDR1 KGHSH, CDR2 LQKENI. The DNA of the CDR3 is TGTGCCAGCTCACCACCGCTCCCCGACCGAGCTTTCTTT. This sequence encodes CASSPPLPDRAFF.

The gene calls are TRBV7-9 and TRBJ2-3; D ambiguous. Germline loops: CDR1 SEHNR, CDR2 FQNEAQ (reference sequence). The CDR3 runs 13 residues. Trimming took 4 bases from V and 5 from J, leaving 10 bases between them. CDR3 DNA sequence: TGTGCCAGCAGCTCCAGAGAAGGAGATACGCAGTATTTT. Amino acid sequence: CASSSREGDTQYF.

The chain joins TRBV5-4 to TRBJ2-3, with TRBD2 identical over 10 bases. This CDR3 has 17 amino acids. CDR1 SGHNT and CDR2 YYREEE come from the germline V gene (reference sequence). V trimming: 3 bases; J trimming: 2 bases; junction bases outside the gene matches: 9. The CDR3 sequence: CASSSESGRGPTDTQYF. The CDR3 DNA follows: TGTGCCAGCAGCTCGGAAAGCGGGAGGGGCCCCACAGATACGCAGTATTTT.

The V and J genes are TRBV19 and TRBJ2-7; D possibly corresponds to TRBD1 (5 bases). From germline, CDR1 is LNHDA and CDR2 SQIVND (reference sequence). The CDR3 is 11 amino acids. The V end was cut by 6 bases, the J end by 6 bases, with 9 bases between. CDR3 sequence (DNA): TGTGCCAGTAGCCAGGGTTTCGAGCAGTACTTC. Its translation: CASSQGFEQYF.

The chain couples TRBV4-2 to TRBJ2-3, with TRBD2 matching over 10 bases. The V segment lost 4 bases and the J segment 1 base; nucleotides outside the gene matches: 5. CDR1 and CDR2 from the germline V gene are LGHNA and YNFKEQ. This CDR3 is built from 16 residues. This CDR3 is CASSPLAGGGTDTQYF. The CDR3 region has the DNA TGTGCCAGCAGCCCATTAGCGGGAGGAGGCACAGATACGCAGTATTTT.

This sequence joins TRBV29-1 and TRBJ2-1; D unclear. V shed 7 bases and J shed 4 bases, with 14 bases lying between them. The V gene's germline CDR1 is SQVTM and CDR2 ANQGSEA. The CDR3 runs 13 residues. Here the CDR3 DNA reads TGCAGCGCCTTACTAAGCCAGTACAATGAGCAGTTCTTC. Amino acids: CSALLSQYNEQFF.

This chain connects TRBV6-1 to TRBJ1-5; TRBD1 agrees at 8 bases. In germline, CDR1 is MNHNS, CDR2 SASEGT. After removal of 3 bases from V and 0 bases from J, the junction contained 7 bases not matched to a gene. This CDR3 is 17 amino acids long. CDR3 sequence (DNA): TGTGCCAGCAGTGATGGACAGGGTTATTATAGCAATCAGCCCCAGCATTTT. Its protein is CASSDGQGYYSNQPQHF.

The gene calls are TRBV3-1 (or the pseudogene TRBV3-2) and TRBJ2-5, with D perhaps matching TRBD1 or TRBD2 (5 bases each). Looked up from germline, CDR1 is LGHDT and CDR2 is YNNKEL (reference sequence). The CDR3 is made up of 16 amino acids. Trimming left V 3 bases short and J 3 bases short, with 17 bases between. CDR3: CASSHLWDPAKETQYF. The CDR3, as DNA: TGTGCCAGCAGCCACCTTTGGGACCCTGCGAAAGAGACCCAGTACTTC.

The rearrangement uses TRBV6-1 and TRBJ1-1, with TRBD1 matching 11 bases. Losses at the gene ends were 2 bases for V and 1 base for J; bases not matched to a gene: 12. The CDR3 length is 19 residues. Per germline, CDR1 MNHNS and CDR2 SASEGT. The CDR3 loop is CASSESGTGGLYGNTEAFF. The CDR3 DNA reads TGTGCCAGCAGTGAATCCGGGACAGGGGGGTTATACGGGAACACTGAAGCTTTCTTT.

Comments on this clone: Other DNA sequences in this specimen translate into the identical CDR3. The chain uses TRBV6-5 and TRBJ2-6; 8 bases match TRBD1. J was trimmed by 4 bases and V by 7 bases; bases with no gene match: 3. The germline V gene encodes CDR1 MNHEY and CDR2 SVGAGI. The CDR3 covers 14 residues. The CDR3 sequence: CASIRGPGANVLTF. The CDR3 bases are TGTGCCAGCATCAGGGGGCCAGGGGCCAACGTCCTGACTTTC.

In the case of this clone: Additional DNA sequences in this sample encode the identical CDR3. This rearrangement joins TRBV7-3 to TRBJ2-5, with 11 bases that match TRBD2. The CDR3 sequence is 15 residues long. V lost 5 bases, J lost 4 bases, and 6 bases stayed unmatched. Germline V gene lookup returns CDR1 SGHTA and CDR2 FQGTGA. The CDR3 nucleotides are TGTGCCAGCAGCCCTCTAGCGGGGGGACGAGAGACCCAGTACTTC. Translating gives CASSPLAGGRETQYF.

J is TRBJ1-2 and V is TRBV12-1. TRBV12-1 is a known pseudogene. The CDR3 is 16 residues long. The CDR3 bases are TGTGCCAGCATAAAAGGGCGGCTTGCTCTAGACTATGGCTACACCTTC. It is translated as CASIKGRLALDYGYTF.

The chain combines TRBV20-1 with TRBJ1-3; tentatively, D is TRBD1 (5 bases). Trimming took off 3 bases at V and 0 bases at J, with 12 bases between the two ends. The CDR3 is 15 residues long. Germline V gives CDR1 DFQATT, CDR2 SNEGSKA (reference sequence). CDR3 DNA: TGCAGTGCTAGTGCGGGACGGAGCTCTGGAAACACCATATATTTT. This codes for CSASAGRSSGNTIYF.

V and J are TRBV2 and TRBJ2-3; 7 positions agree with TRBD2. Trimming removed 9 bases from V and 2 bases from J; junction bases left unmatched: 8. Germline-derived CDR1 and CDR2 are SNHLY and FYNNEI. The CDR3 has 14 residues. CDR3 nucleotide sequence: TGTGCCAGACGAACTAGCGCCAACACAGATACGCAGTATTTT. Translated, it gives CARRTSANTDTQYF.

This chain uses TRBV4-2 with TRBJ2-5, with 7 positions matching TRBD2. J gave up 0 bases and V 0 bases, and 10 bases lay outside the gene matches. The germline CDR1 and CDR2 sequences are LGHNA and YNFKEQ. The CDR3 totals 18 residues. CDR3 DNA: TGTGCCAGCAGCCAAGATTCTGTACGGGGGGAATACCAAGAGACCCAGTACTTC. Amino acid sequence: CASSQDSVRGEYQETQYF.

In DNA form, the CDR3 reads TGTGCCATCCTAAACTGGTCCAATGAGCAGTTCTTC. This gives the protein CAILNWSNEQFF. The chain is built from TRBV6-6 and TRBJ2-1; D gene uncertain. The CDR3 extends over 12 amino acids. Germline V gene sequence: CDR1 MNHNY, CDR2 SVGAGI (reference sequence). The ends were cut back, 10 bases at V and 6 bases at J, with 13 bases in the middle.

This sequence joins TRBV27 and TRBJ1-2; a possible D gene is TRBD1 (6 bases). This CDR3 contains 14 residues. Germline CDR1 is MNHEY and CDR2 is SMNVEV (reference sequence). V dropped 4 bases and J dropped 6 bases, with 15 bases sitting between them. CDR3 bases: TGTGCCAGCAGTTCGTTCCAGGGGCGAGATGGCTACACCTTC. Its translation is CASSSFQGRDGYTF.

Comments on this clone: At one end the junction does not follow the germline gene, possibly because of a read error. The V and J genes are TRBV7-7 and TRBJ2-5; 7 bases match TRBD2. CDR1 and CDR2 (germline): SSHAT, FNYEAQ (reference sequence). This CDR3 has 16 residues. CDR3 nucleotide sequence: TGTGCTAGCAGCCGGGGGGAGCGCCCAATCCAGGAGACCCAGTACTTC. It specifies CASSRGERPIQETQYF.

This clone is a singleton in its sample. The rearrangement joins TRBV30 to TRBJ1-2; the D is unclear. The ends were cut back, 7 bases at V and 5 bases at J, with 5 bases in the middle. This CDR3 region has 9 residues. Germline V gene lookup returns CDR1 GTSNPN and CDR2 SVGIG (reference sequence). The CDR3 DNA is TGTGCCTCCGAGTATGGCTACACCTTC. This translates into CASEYGYTF.

This chain links TRBV19 with TRBJ2-5; maybe TRBD2 (7 bases). The V end lost 7 bases, the J end lost 4 bases, and 19 bases lay between the germline ends. The CDR3 covers 15 residues. CDR1 is LNHDA, CDR2 SQIVND, per germline (reference sequence). The CDR3: CASTPGGAVVETQYF. CDR3 coding DNA: TGTGCCAGTACTCCTGGGGGGGCCGTGGTAGAGACCCAGTACTTC.

The chain carries TRBV5-1 and TRBJ2-7, with TRBD1 as a possible D gene (6 bases). The germline V gene encodes CDR1 SGHRS and CDR2 YFSETQ. This CDR3 is built from 14 residues. The V end lost 0 bases, the J end lost 3 bases, and 10 bases lay between the germline ends. The CDR3 protein is CASSLEGHLYEQYF. The CDR3, as DNA: TGCGCCAGCAGCTTGGAGGGACATCTCTACGAGCAGTACTTC.

The V gene is TRBV29-1, the J gene TRBJ2-3, with D possibly TRBD2 on 6 matching bases. CDR3 length: 14 residues. V dropped 4 bases and J dropped 1 base, with 12 bases sitting between them. CDR1 SQVTM and CDR2 ANQGSEA come from the germline V gene. CDR3 in DNA: TGCAGCGTTGGGACGGGGGTGCGCACAGATACGCAGTATTTT. Residues: CSVGTGVRTDTQYF.

The V call is TRBV7-2, the J call TRBJ2-1; 8 bases match TRBD1. Germline values: CDR1 SGHTA, CDR2 FQGNSA. CDR3 length: 13 residues. Unmatched junction bases numbered 5, after V lost 8 bases and J lost 5 bases. The CDR3 nucleotides read TGTGCCAGCTTGAGACAGGGGAACAATGAGCAGTTCTTC. Protein sequence: CASLRQGNNEQFF.

This rearrangement joins TRBV6-5 to TRBJ2-7; D tentatively fits TRBD1 or TRBD2 (5 bases each). The V gene's germline CDR1 is MNHEY and CDR2 SVGAGI. Trimming took off 5 bases at V and 13 bases at J, with 15 bases between the two ends. The CDR3 is 11 residues long. This CDR3 reads CASSQLGTDYF. CDR3 coding DNA: TGTGCCAGCAGTCAACTGGGGACCGATTACTTC.